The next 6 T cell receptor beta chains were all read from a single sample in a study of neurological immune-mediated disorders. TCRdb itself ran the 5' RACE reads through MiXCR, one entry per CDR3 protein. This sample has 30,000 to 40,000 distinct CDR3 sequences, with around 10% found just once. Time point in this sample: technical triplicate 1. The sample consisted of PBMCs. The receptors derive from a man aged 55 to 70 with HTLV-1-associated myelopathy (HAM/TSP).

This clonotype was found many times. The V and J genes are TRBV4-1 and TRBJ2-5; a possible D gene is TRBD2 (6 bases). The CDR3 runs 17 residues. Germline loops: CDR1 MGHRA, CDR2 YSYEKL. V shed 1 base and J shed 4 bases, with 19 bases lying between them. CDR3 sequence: CASSQGWLANGLETQYF. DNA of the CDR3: TGCGCCAGCAGCCAAGGTTGGCTAGCGAATGGGTTAGAGACCCAGTACTTC.

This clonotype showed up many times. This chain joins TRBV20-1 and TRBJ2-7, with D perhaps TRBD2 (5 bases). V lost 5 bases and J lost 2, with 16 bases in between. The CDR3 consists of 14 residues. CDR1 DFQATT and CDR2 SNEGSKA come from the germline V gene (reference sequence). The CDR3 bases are TGCAGTGCTCAAAGGACGGGGATGACCTACGAGCAGTACTTC. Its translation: CSAQRTGMTYEQYF.

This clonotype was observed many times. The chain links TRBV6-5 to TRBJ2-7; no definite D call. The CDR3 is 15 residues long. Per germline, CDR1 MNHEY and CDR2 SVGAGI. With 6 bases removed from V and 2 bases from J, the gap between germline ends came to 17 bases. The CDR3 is CASRVSLDRTYEQYF. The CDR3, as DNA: TGTGCCAGCAGGGTGTCGCTAGATCGTACCTACGAGCAGTACTTC.

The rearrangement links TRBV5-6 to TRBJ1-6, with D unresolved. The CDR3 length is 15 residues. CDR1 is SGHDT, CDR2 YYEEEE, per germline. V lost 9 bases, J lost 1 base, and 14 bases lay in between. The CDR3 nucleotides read TGTGCCAACACCTCTTCGGGGTCCTATAATTCACCCCTCCACTTT. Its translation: CANTSSGSYNSPLHF.

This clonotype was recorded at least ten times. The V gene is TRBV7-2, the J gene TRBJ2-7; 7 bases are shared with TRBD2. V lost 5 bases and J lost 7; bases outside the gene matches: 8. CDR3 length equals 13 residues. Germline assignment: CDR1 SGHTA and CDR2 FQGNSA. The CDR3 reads CASSGRGSREQYF. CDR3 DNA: TGTGCCAGCAGCGGGCGCGGGAGTCGGGAGCAGTACTTC.

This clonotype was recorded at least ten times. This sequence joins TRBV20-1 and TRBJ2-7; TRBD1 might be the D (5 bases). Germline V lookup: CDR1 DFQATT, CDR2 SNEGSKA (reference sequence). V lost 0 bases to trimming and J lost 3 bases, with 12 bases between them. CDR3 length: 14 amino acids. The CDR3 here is CSARDQQDYYEQYF. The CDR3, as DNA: TGCAGTGCTAGAGATCAACAGGATTACTACGAGCAGTACTTC.